Sequencing of this T cell receptor beta chain was carried out in a study of identifying expanded T cells in peripheral blood. Overall study findings and caveats: Approximately 2-week clone count variance significantly increased as total template count grew. Technical replicates showed approximately 1.2 changed clones; two weeks roughly 18; four weeks 19.

The CDR3 spans 15 residues. J gave up 11 bases and V 3 bases, and 4 bases lay outside the gene matches. Germline lookup yields CDR1 SGHTA and CDR2 FQGNSA. Collection occurred without any documented infections or immune events in donors. Produced via immunoSEQ multiplex PCR; TCRdb's table is partial and in-frame only. The sample consists of around 120,000 clones, approximately 86% of them appearing once. A remark on this clone: Antigen unknown.

This rearrangement joins TRBV7-2 to TRBJ2-1, with TRBD2 identical over 16 bases. This sequence was found in a person aged 18 to 75 in good health. Sequencing was done on a sample of blood. The CDR3 DNA reads TGTGCCAGCAGCTTGGGACTAGCGGGGGGGTTGCAGCAGTTCTTC. It yields the protein CASSLGLAGGLQQFF.